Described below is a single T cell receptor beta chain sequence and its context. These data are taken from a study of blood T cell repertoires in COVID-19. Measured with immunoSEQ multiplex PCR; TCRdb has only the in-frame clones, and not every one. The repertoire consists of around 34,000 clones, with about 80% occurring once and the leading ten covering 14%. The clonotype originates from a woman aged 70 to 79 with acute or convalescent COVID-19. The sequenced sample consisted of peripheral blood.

Here the CDR3 DNA reads TGTGCCAGCAGTTTGACATACACTGAAGCTTTCTTT. It yields the protein CASSLTYTEAFF. The chain employs TRBV27 and TRBJ1-1; D is undetermined. Germline V gives CDR1 MNHEY, CDR2 SMNVEV (reference sequence). This CDR3 has 12 amino acids. V was pared by 3 bases and J by 3 bases, with 5 bases between.